This record looks at one T cell receptor beta chain sequence and its context. Its target is not known. Together with a sample-barcoded 5' primer, a J-beta primer mix was included in a second PCR lasting roughly 6 to 12 cycles. A tag from a template-switch adaptor with 12 random nucleotides marked each cDNA molecule. Per-sample output comprised a minimum of 2.5 million paired-end reads containing CDR3. MiXCR, applied by TCRdb to the 5' RACE reads, yields one record per CDR3 protein. This table holds more than 1.4 million distinct CDR3 sequences, roughly 45% found once. This sample is drawn from a study of blood T cells in healthy people across ages. As for the study in general: About one barcoded TCR beta cDNA was captured per two T cells.

Study-wide results and caveats: CMV status of donors was unknown, possibly confounding expanded clonotype changes.

V was pared by 5 bases and J by 5 bases, with 7 bases of the junction left unmatched. There are 14 residues in the CDR3. CDR1 is SEHNR, CDR2 FQNEAQ, per germline (reference sequence). The chain has TRBV7-9 and TRBJ2-3, with 7 bases lining up with TRBD2. The specimen sequenced was blood. The receptor was derived from a woman between 18 and 30 years old in good health. The CDR3 loop is CASSRILAVDTQYF. In DNA, the CDR3 is TGTGCCAGCAGCCGCATTCTAGCGGTAGATACGCAGTATTTT.